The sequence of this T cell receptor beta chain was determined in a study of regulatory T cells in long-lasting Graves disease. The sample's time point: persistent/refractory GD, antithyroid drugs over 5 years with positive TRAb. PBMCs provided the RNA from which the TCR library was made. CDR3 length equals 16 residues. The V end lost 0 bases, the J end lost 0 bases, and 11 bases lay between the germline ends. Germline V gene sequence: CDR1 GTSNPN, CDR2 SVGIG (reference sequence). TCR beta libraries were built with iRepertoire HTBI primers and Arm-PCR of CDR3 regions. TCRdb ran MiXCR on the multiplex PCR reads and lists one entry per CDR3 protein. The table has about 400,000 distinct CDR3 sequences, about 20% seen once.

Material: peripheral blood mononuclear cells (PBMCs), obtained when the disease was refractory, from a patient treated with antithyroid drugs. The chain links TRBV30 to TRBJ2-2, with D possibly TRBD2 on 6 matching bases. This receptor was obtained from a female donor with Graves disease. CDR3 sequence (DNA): TGTGCCTGGAGTGTAAGGGGAGGACCGAACACCGGGGAGCTGTTTTTT. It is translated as CAWSVRGGPNTGELFF. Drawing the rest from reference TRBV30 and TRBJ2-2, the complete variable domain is SQTIHQWPATLVQPVGSPLSLECTVEGTSNPNLYWYRQAAGRGLQLLFYSVGIGQISSEVPQNLSASRPQDRQFILSSKKLLLSDSGFYLCAWSVRGGPNTGELFFGEGSRLTVL.